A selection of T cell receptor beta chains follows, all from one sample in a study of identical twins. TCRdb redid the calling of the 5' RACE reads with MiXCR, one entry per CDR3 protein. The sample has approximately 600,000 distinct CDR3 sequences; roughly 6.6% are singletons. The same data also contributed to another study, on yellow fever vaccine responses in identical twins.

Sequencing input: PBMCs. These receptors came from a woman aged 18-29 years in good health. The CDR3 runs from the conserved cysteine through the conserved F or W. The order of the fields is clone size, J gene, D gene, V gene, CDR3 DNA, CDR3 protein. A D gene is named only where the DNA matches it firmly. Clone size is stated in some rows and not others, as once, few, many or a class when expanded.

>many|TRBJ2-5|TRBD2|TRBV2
TGTGCCAGCACTGAGACTAGCGGGGGTTTCCAAGAGACCCAGTACTTC
CASTETSGGFQETQYF
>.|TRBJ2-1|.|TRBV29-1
TGCAGCGTTGAAGGGGACTTGCAGGTTGAGCAGTTCTTC
CSVEGDLQVEQFF
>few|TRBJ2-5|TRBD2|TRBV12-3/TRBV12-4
TGTGCCAGCAGTCCTCACGGGACTAGTCAAGAGACCCAGTACTTC
CASSPHGTSQETQYF
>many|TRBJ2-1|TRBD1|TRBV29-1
TGCAGCGTTCAGGGGGATGAGCAGTTCTTC
CSVQGDEQFF
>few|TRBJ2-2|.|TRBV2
TGTGCCAGCAGTCGGGAGTCCCCCGGGGAGCTGTTTTTT
CASSRESPGELFF
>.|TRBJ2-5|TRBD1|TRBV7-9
TGTGCCAGCAGCTTAGTTCGAAACAGGGGTTACGAGACCCAGTACTTC
CASSLVRNRGYETQYF
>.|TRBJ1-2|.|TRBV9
TGTGCCAGCAGCACCGGAAACTTCGCTGGCTACACCTTC
CASSTGNFAGYTF
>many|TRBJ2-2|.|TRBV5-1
TGCGCCAGCAGCTTCAAGACAGGCCCCGGAACCGGGGAGCTGTTTTTT
CASSFKTGPGTGELFF
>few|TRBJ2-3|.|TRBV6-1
TGTGCCAGCAGGCCTTATGGCGGCAGCACAGATACGCAGTATTTT
CASRPYGGSTDTQYF
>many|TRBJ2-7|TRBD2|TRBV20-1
TGCAGTGCCACCCGGGGACTAGCGGACTACGAGCAGTACTTC
CSATRGLADYEQYF
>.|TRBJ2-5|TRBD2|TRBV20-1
TGCAGTGCTAGAGATTTGGGGGGACTAGCGGGAGTCCTTAGGGAGACCCAGTACTTC
CSARDLGGLAGVLRETQYF
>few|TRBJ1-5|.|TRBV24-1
TGTGCCACCAGTGATTTCCCTGACAGGAGCAATCAGCCCCAGCATTTT
CATSDFPDRSNQPQHF
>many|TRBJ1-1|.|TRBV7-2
TGTGCCAGCAGCTTAAACGGTGAAGCTTTCTTT
CASSLNGEAFF
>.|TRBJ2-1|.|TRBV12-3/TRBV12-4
TGTGCCAGCAGTTTAGCGTTGGGGGGGCTGGTCGATGAGCAGTTCTTC
CASSLALGGLVDEQFF
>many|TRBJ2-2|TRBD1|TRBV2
TGTGCCTCTAGACAGGGTGAGAACACCGGGGAGCTGTTTTTT
CASRQGENTGELFF
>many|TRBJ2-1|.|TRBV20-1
TGCAGTGCTAGAGTGACGGCCCACAATGAGCAGTTCTTC
CSARVTAHNEQFF
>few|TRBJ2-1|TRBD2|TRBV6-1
TGTGCCAGCAGTGGACTAGCGGGGGGGCGTTTCTTTGAGCAGTTCTTC
CASSGLAGGRFFEQFF
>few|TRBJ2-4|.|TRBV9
TGTGCCAGCGTAGCCAAAAACATTCAGTACTTC
CASVAKNIQYF
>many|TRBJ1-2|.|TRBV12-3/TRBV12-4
TGTGCCAGCAGTTTGGGCCTGGGTAACTATGGCTACACCTTC
CASSLGLGNYGYTF
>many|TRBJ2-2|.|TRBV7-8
TGTGCCAGATCCTCGGGGGCGAACACCGGGGAGCTGTTTTTT
CARSSGANTGELFF
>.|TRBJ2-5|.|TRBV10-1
TGCGCCAGGATGACGGACTTCCAAGAGACCCAGTACTTC
CARMTDFQETQYF
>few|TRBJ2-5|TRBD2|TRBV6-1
TGTGCCAGCAGAGAAGCGGGGGGGCAGGAGACCCAGTACTTC
CASREAGGQETQYF
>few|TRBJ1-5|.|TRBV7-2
TGTGCCAGCAGCTGGGGGGGTCATAGCAATCAGCCCCAGCATTTT
CASSWGGHSNQPQHF
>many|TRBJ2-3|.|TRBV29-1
TGCAGCCTTAGACAGGCGTATAGCACAGATACGCAGTATTTT
CSLRQAYSTDTQYF
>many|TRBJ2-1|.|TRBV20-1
TGCAGTGCTAGGCCCGGGGGAGCCTACAATGAGCAGTTCTTC
CSARPGGAYNEQFF
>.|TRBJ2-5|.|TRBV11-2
TGTGCCAGCAGCTTAAATCTCGGGACTGGAAGGGGAGAGACCCAGTACTTC
CASSLNLGTGRGETQYF
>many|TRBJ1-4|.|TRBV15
TGTGCCACCAGCAGAGAATTGGCTGACGAAAAACTGTTTTTT
CATSRELADEKLFF
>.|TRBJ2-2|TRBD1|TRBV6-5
TGTGCCAGCAGTTACCGACAGGGGGCCGGGGAGCTGTTTTTT
CASSYRQGAGELFF
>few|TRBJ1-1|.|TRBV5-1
TGCGCCAGCAGCTTGGAGGGATGGGTAACTGAAGCTTTCTTT
CASSLEGWVTEAFF
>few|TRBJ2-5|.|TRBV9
TGTGCCAGCAGCGACGACCTAGGTCTGGAGACCCAGTACTTC
CASSDDLGLETQYF
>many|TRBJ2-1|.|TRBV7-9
TGTGCCAGCAGCAACCAACAGGGTTCCTACAATGAGCAGTTCTTC
CASSNQQGSYNEQFF
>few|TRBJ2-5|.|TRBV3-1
TGTGCCAGCAGCCGGGGGGTCGCGGAGACCCAGTACTTC
CASSRGVAETQYF
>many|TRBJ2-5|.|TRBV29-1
TGCAGCGTCCTCCCAAGGGGGGGCCAGACAACGGCAGAGACCCAGTACTTC
CSVLPRGGQTTAETQYF
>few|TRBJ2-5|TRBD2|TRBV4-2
TGTGCCAGCAGCCCCCTCGGGAGGGGGGGGGAAGAGACCCAGTACTTC
CASSPLGRGGEETQYF
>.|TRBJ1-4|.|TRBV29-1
TGCAGCGTTGCGGTGGGGACGCTGAGGGAAAAACTGTTTTTT
CSVAVGTLREKLFF
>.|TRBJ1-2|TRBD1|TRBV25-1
TGTGCCAGCAGACCCGAGGAGGGGGCGCCTTCAGGTGGCTACACCTTC
CASRPEEGAPSGGYTF
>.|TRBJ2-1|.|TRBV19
TGTGCCAGTAGACCTGGAGTTAACAATGAGCAGTTCTTC
CASRPGVNNEQFF
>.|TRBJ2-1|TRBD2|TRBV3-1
TGTGCCAGCAGCCAAGGCCGTGCAGGGGGCCGTAGCGGGAGGGTGGATGAGCAGTTCTTC
CASSQGRAGGRSGRVDEQFF
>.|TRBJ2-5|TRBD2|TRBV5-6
TGTGCCAGCACCTTTTCCGGGACTAGAACGGAGACCCAGTACTTC
CASTFSGTRTETQYF
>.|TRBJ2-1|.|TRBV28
TGTGCCAGCAGTCCCACCCGTGAGCAGTTCTTC
CASSPTREQFF
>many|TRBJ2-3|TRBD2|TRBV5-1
TGTGCCAGCAGCCTAAGCGGGGGCGGGACAGATACGCAGTATTTT
CASSLSGGGTDTQYF
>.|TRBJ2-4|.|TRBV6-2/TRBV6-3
TGTGCCAGCCGTTCCGGGCGAGGCGACATTCAGTACTTC
CASRSGRGDIQYF
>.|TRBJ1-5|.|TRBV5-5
TGTGCCAGCAGCTTGTTGGGGCAGAACAATCAGCCCCAGCATTTT
CASSLLGQNNQPQHF
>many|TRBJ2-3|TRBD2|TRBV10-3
TGTGCCATCAGTCCTAGCGGGGGCCTCAGAGATACGCAGTATTTT
CAISPSGGLRDTQYF
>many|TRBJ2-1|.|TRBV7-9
TGTGCCAGCAGCTCCGGCGGGCGCTCCTACAATGAGCAGTTCTTC
CASSSGGRSYNEQFF
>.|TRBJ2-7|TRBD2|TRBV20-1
TGCAGTGGAAGCGGGGGGAGCTCCTACGAGCAGTACTTC
CSGSGGSSYEQYF
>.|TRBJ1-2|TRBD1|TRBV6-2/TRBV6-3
TGTGCCAGCAGTCAACCGGGGACAGGCGGATATGGCTACACCTTC
CASSQPGTGGYGYTF